The 12 T cell receptor beta chains in this list originate from one sample, sequenced in a study of T cell responses to AZD1222 COVID-19 vaccine. Assay: immunoSEQ multiplex PCR; the TCRdb copy retains only in-frame clones and omits some. The sample carries 95,000 to 100,000 clones, around 87% recorded once. Sequences were derived from peripheral blood, sampled 28 days after the second AZD1222 dose. These receptors all come from an adult who received the AZD1222 COVID-19 vaccine.

The chain carries TRBV7-6 and TRBJ2-7; D possibly uses TRBD1 or TRBD2 (5 bases each). Germline V CDR1 and CDR2: SGHVS, FNYEAQ. The ends were cut back, 4 bases at V and 3 bases at J, with 7 bases in the middle. The CDR3 totals 12 residues. This chain's CDR3 is CASSSGLYEQYF. For the CDR3, the DNA is TGTGCCAGCAGCTCGGGGCTCTACGAGCAGTACTTC.

CDR3 in amino acids: CASSLSGTEAFF. In DNA form, the CDR3 reads TGTGCCAGCAGTTTGTCAGGAACTGAAGCTTTCTTT. J is TRBJ1-1 and V is TRBV27; no definite D call. Germline CDR1 MNHEY, CDR2 SMNVEV (reference sequence). CDR3 length: 12 residues. The ends were cut back, 3 bases at V and 5 bases at J, with 7 bases in the middle.

V usage is TRBV7-9 and J usage is TRBJ2-5; possible D gene TRBD2, 6 bases. V lost 5 bases and J 4 bases, leaving 20 bases between the germline ends. In germline, CDR1 is SEHNR, CDR2 FQNEAQ (reference sequence). There are 16 residues in the CDR3. The CDR3 DNA reads TGTGCCAGCAGCCCTCCTCGGGGGATTACGAGAGAGACCCAGTACTTC. This gives the protein CASSPPRGITRETQYF. The full variable domain, its missing parts supplied by reference TRBV7-9 and TRBJ2-5, is DTGVSQNPRHKITKRGQNVTFRCDPISEHNRLYWYRQTLGQGPEFLTYFQNEAQLEKSRLLSDRFSAERPKGSFSTLEIQRTEQGDSAMYLCASSPPRGITRETQYFGPGTRLLVL.

Here the CDR3 reads CASSEVGPQHF. Written as DNA, the CDR3 is TGTGCCAGCAGTGAAGTTGGCCCCCAGCATTTT. This chain connects TRBV6-1 to TRBJ1-5; no definite D call. The ends were cut back, 1 base at V and 10 bases at J, with 5 bases in the middle. In germline, CDR1 is MNHNS, CDR2 SASEGT. The CDR3 has 11 amino acids.

V is TRBV6-5 and J is TRBJ1-1, with D possibly matching TRBD1 (5 bases). Germline lookup yields CDR1 MNHEY and CDR2 SVGAGI. Trimming removed 7 bases at V and 5 bases at J, with 14 bases between. This CDR3 region has 13 residues. The CDR3 spells CASMPGWGTEAFF. DNA for the CDR3: TGTGCCAGCATGCCAGGGTGGGGAACTGAAGCTTTCTTT.

J is TRBJ1-1 and V is TRBV18; D unclear. This CDR3 comprises 14 residues. The germline V gene has CDR1 KGHSH and CDR2 LQKENI. The ends were cut back, 2 bases at V and 2 bases at J, with 9 bases in the middle. The CDR3 DNA is TGTGCCAGCTCACCAAAAACAGCCAACACTGAAGCTTTCTTT. Amino acids: CASSPKTANTEAFF.

CDR3 sequence: CASSPGLGETQYF. For the CDR3, the DNA is TGTGCCAGCAGTCCAGGGCTGGGGGAGACCCAGTACTTC. This chain joins TRBV9 and TRBJ2-5, with a possible D match to TRBD1 (5 bases). This CDR3 is built from 13 residues. V was cut by 5 bases and J by 5 bases, with 13 bases left in between. Germline V gives CDR1 SGDLS, CDR2 YYNGEE.

The rearrangement joins TRBV29-1 to TRBJ2-7; a possible D gene is TRBD2 (5 bases). CDR3 length: 11 residues. Germline V gene sequence: CDR1 SQVTM, CDR2 ANQGSEA. V dropped 7 bases and J dropped 5 bases, with 12 bases sitting between them. The CDR3 DNA reads TGCAGCGCCGGACTGGGGAACGAGCAGTACTTC. The encoded protein is CSAGLGNEQYF.

The chain joins TRBV28 to TRBJ1-5; weak D call: TRBD1 (5 bases). The V end was cut by 5 bases, the J end by 0 bases, with 8 bases between. The CDR3 is made up of 14 amino acids. The germline gives CDR1 MDHEN, CDR2 SYDVKM. CDR3 sequence reads: CASSPGDSNQPQHF. The CDR3 bases are TGTGCCAGCAGTCCGGGGGATAGCAATCAGCCCCAGCATTTT.

V and J are TRBV11-3 and TRBJ2-5; tentatively, D is TRBD2 (5 bases). There are 16 residues in the CDR3. The V end was cut by 0 bases, the J end by 4 bases, with 15 bases between. Germline CDR1 SGHNT, CDR2 YENEEA. CDR3 amino acids: CASSLDTRGPGETQYF. The CDR3 region has the DNA TGTGCCAGCAGCTTAGATACCAGAGGGCCGGGAGAGACCCAGTACTTC.

The V and J genes are TRBV2 and TRBJ1-2, with TRBD1 matching over 9 bases. The V gene end was trimmed by 2 bases and the J gene end by 8 bases; junction bases not matched to a gene: 3. CDR3 size: 13 residues. Germline V lookup: CDR1 SNHLY, CDR2 FYNNEI. The CDR3 nucleotides are TGTGCCAGCAGTGAATGGACAGGGGAAGGCTACACCTTC. Translating it yields CASSEWTGEGYTF.

This clone showed up just a few times. The rearrangement uses TRBV19 and TRBJ2-1; D unclear. Trimming removed 4 bases at V and 6 bases at J, with 10 bases between. The CDR3 runs 13 residues. CDR1 LNHDA and CDR2 SQIVND come from the germline V gene (reference sequence). This CDR3 is CASSRRNFNEQFF. As DNA, the CDR3 is TGTGCCAGTAGTAGACGGAACTTCAATGAGCAGTTCTTC.